The rows below give T cell receptor beta chains drawn from one sample of a study of Graves' ophthalmopathy and Graves' hyperthyroidism. TCRdb re-called the multiplex PCR reads with MiXCR, one entry per CDR3 protein. Seen here are over 500,000 distinct CDR3 sequences, about 24% observed once, and the top ten hold around 7%. The source material was peripheral blood. These receptors all stem from a woman under 30 with stable Graves' hyperthyroidism. Some clones in this sample may be carry-over from other donors' samples. The CDR3 runs from the conserved cysteine through the conserved F or W. D genes are given only for firm matches. Rows may omit the clone size; those that give it use once, few, many or a size class.

TGCAGCGTTTCTAGCGGGGTCACAGATACGCAATATTTT,CSVSSGVTDTQYF,TRBD2,TRBJ2-3,few,TRBV29-1
TGTGCCAGCAGTTACCAGGGGACAGACTACGAGCAGTACTTC,CASSYQGTDYEQYF,TRBD1,TRBJ2-7,many,TRBV6-5
TGTGCCATCAGTGAGTCCGGGACAGGACAAGAGACCCAGTACTTC,CAISESGTGQETQYF,TRBD1,TRBJ2-5,.,TRBV10-3
TGTGCCAGCAGTTACCCGACAGGGGGCTCTGGAAACACCATATATTTT,CASSYPTGGSGNTIYF,TRBD1,TRBJ1-3,.,TRBV6-5
TGTGCCAGCAGTGATTTGGGGCCACGAGAGACCCAGTACTTC,CASSDLGPRETQYF,.,TRBJ2-5,many,TRBV6-1
TGTGCCACTCGTTGGCCCCAGCATTTT,CATRWPQHF,.,TRBJ1-5,many,TRBV28
TGTGCCAGCAGTTTTAACGGCTATAGCAATCAGCCCCAGCATTTT,CASSFNGYSNQPQHF,.,TRBJ1-5,many,TRBV27
TGTGCCAGCAGCCAAGATAGATTTAGCTCCTACGAGCAGTACTTC,CASSQDRFSSYEQYF,.,TRBJ2-7,.,TRBV3-1
TGCAGTGCACGACAGGGATTCTATGATGGCTACACCTTC,CSARQGFYDGYTF,TRBD1,TRBJ1-2,many,TRBV20-1
TGTGCCAGCACCTCCGACAGAGAGAACACTGAAGCTTTCTTT,CASTSDRENTEAFF,.,TRBJ1-1,.,TRBV6-1
TGTGCCAGCGACAAAGCGGGGGGAGTGGAGACCCAGTACTTC,CASDKAGGVETQYF,TRBD2,TRBJ2-5,many,TRBV28
TGTGCCAGCACCCAGACCGCCTACGAGCAGTACTTC,CASTQTAYEQYF,.,TRBJ2-7,.,TRBV28
TGCGCCAGCAGCCAACTCCGGGACAACTATGGCTACACCTTC,CASSQLRDNYGYTF,.,TRBJ1-2,.,TRBV4-3
TGTGCCAGCAGCTCGACAGGGCCCAACACTGAAGCTTTCTTT,CASSSTGPNTEAFF,TRBD1,TRBJ1-1,.,TRBV3-1
TGTGCCAGCAGCTTAACGGGGACTAGCGGGGGGTTTACGACGAACACCGGGGAGCTGTTTTTT,CASSLTGTSGGFTTNTGELFF,TRBD2,TRBJ2-2,many,TRBV7-3
TGTGCCAGCAGGGGGAACGCAGGGACGTCCTATAGTTCACCCCTCCACTTT,CASRGNAGTSYSSPLHF,.,TRBJ1-6,many,TRBV28
TGTGCCAGCAGCTTTCACGGGGAAGCCTACGAGCAGTACTTC,CASSFHGEAYEQYF,.,TRBJ2-7,many,TRBV11-2
TGTGCCAGCAGTGGACAGGGGCAGAACTATGGCTACACCTTC,CASSGQGQNYGYTF,TRBD1,TRBJ1-2,many,TRBV2
TGTGCCAGCAGTTATTTGACAGGATCCTACGAGCAGTACTTC,CASSYLTGSYEQYF,.,TRBJ2-7,many,TRBV28
TGTGCCAGCAGCCCTGACATGCCGAGCTCTGGGGCCAACGTCCTGACTTTC,CASSPDMPSSGANVLTF,.,TRBJ2-6,many,TRBV12-3/TRBV12-4
TGTGCCAGCAGCTCGGAGGCGGGGGGCCTCCTCTACGAGCAGTACTTC,CASSSEAGGLLYEQYF,TRBD2,TRBJ2-7,.,TRBV11-2
TGTGCCAGCAGCTATGATCGGGTCTCTGAAGCTTTCTTT,CASSYDRVSEAFF,.,TRBJ1-1,many,TRBV11-2
TGTGCCAGCAGTCCAATTTGGAGCAATCAGCCCCAGCATTTT,CASSPIWSNQPQHF,.,TRBJ1-5,many,TRBV2
TGCAGTGGCCAGCGGGGGGTCGATGAGACCCAGTACTTC,CSGQRGVDETQYF,TRBD2,TRBJ2-5,.,TRBV20-1
TGTGCCAGCAGCTTGGAGATGGGGAGTTGGTCACCCCTCCACTTT,CASSLEMGSWSPLHF,.,TRBJ1-6,.,TRBV5-5
TGTGCCAGCAGGCGGGCAGCGCAAGAGACCCAGTACTTC,CASRRAAQETQYF,.,TRBJ2-5,.,TRBV28
TGTGCCAGCACCAACGATGTCCAAGAGACCCAGTACTTC,CASTNDVQETQYF,.,TRBJ2-5,.,TRBV11-2
TGTGCCATCAGTGGGCAGGAGGGCGAGACCCAGTACTTC,CAISGQEGETQYF,.,TRBJ2-5,many,TRBV10-3
TGTGCCAGCAGTCTACGCAAGGACGACTTTTATGGCTACACCTTC,CASSLRKDDFYGYTF,.,TRBJ1-2,many,TRBV27
TGTGCCAGTATGGACAGGGCGAACAATCAGCCCCAGCATTTT,CASMDRANNQPQHF,TRBD1,TRBJ1-5,few,TRBV19
TGTGCCAGCAGCTTAGCGGGGACAGGGGGAGGCTACGAGCAGTACTTC,CASSLAGTGGGYEQYF,TRBD1,TRBJ2-7,few,TRBV7-2
TGTGCCAGCAGCCCTGACTCATCCAATCAGCCCCAGCATTTT,CASSPDSSNQPQHF,.,TRBJ1-5,many,TRBV12-3/TRBV12-4
TGTGCCAGCAGCTTGGACCCCGGGGGCGCGACCCAGTACTTC,CASSLDPGGATQYF,.,TRBJ2-5,many,TRBV7-2
TGTGCCAGCAGTGAAGCAAGTGGGGGTCTAGCCCGCCCCCCTCAGTACTTC,CASSEASGGLARPPQYF,.,TRBJ2-4,many,TRBV2
TGCAGTGCTAGACTTTTCACTAAGGGCTTCGGCTACACCTTC,CSARLFTKGFGYTF,.,TRBJ1-2,few,TRBV20-1
TGTGCCAGCAGTTTCATACAGGGAGGTGGTTCACCCCTCCACTTT,CASSFIQGGGSPLHF,.,TRBJ1-6,many,TRBV27
TGTGCCAGCAGTGAAATGGCCTACATGCCCGGGGAGCTGTTTTTT,CASSEMAYMPGELFF,.,TRBJ2-2,many,TRBV2